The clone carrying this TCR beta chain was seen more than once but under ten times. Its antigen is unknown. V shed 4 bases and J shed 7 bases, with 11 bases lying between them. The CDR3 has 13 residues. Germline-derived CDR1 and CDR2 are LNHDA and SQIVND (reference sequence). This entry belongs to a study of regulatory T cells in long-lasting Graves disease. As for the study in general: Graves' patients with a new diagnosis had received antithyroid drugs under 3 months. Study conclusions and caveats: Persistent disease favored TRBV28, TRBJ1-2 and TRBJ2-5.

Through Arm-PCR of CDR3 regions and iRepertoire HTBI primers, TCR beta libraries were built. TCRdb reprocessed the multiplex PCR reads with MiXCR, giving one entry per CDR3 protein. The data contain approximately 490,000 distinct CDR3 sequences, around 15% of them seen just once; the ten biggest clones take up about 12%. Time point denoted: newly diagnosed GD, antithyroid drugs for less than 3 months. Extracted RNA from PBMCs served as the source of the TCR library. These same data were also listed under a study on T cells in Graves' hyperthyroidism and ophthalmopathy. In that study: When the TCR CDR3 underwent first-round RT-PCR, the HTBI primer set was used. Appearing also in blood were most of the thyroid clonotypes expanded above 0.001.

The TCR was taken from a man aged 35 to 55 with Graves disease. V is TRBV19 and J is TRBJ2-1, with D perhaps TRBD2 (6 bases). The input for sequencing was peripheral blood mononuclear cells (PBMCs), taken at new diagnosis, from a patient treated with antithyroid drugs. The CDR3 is CASSSGMENEQFF. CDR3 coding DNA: TGTGCCAGTAGTAGCGGGATGGAGAATGAGCAGTTCTTC.